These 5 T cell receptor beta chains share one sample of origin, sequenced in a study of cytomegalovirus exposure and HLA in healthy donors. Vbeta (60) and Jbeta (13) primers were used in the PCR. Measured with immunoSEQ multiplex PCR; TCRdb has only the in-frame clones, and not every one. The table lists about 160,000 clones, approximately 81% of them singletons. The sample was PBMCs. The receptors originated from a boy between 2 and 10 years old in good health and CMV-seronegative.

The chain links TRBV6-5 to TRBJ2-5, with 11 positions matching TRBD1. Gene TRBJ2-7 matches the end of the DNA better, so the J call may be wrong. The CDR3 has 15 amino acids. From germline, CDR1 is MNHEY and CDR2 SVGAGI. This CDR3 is CASSARGTGGREQYF. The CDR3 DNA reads TGTGCCAGCAGTGCCCGGGGGACAGGGGGGCGCGAGCAGTACTTC.

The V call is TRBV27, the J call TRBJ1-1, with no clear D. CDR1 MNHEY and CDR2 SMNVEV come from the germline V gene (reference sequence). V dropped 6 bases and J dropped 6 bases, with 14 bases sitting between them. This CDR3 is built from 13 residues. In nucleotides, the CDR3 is TGTGCCAGCAGAGCGACGGTCGCCGCTGAAGCTTTCTTT. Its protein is CASRATVAAEAFF.

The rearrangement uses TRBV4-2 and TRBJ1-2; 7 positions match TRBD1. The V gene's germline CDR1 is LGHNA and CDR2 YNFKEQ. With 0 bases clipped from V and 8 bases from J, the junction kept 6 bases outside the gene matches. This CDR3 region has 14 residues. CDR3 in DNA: TGTGCCAGCAGCCAAGAGGACAGGCAAGAGGGCTACACCTTC. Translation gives CASSQEDRQEGYTF.

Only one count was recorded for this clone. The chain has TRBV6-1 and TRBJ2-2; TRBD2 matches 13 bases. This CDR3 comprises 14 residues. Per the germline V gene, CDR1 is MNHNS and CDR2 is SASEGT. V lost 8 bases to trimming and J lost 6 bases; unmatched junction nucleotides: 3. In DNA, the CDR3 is TGTGCCAGCGGACTAGCGGGAGACTCCGGGGAGCTGTTTTTT. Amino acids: CASGLAGDSGELFF.

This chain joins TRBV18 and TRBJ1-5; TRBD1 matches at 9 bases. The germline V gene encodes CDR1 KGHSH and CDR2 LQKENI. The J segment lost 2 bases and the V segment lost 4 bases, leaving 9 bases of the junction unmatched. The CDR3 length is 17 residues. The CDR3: CASSLGTGLGGNQPQHF. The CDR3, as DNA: TGTGCCAGCTCACTCGGGACAGGGCTCGGAGGCAATCAGCCCCAGCATTTT.